This T cell receptor beta chain is drawn from a study of regulatory T cells in long-lasting Graves disease. Across the study: Disease was considered persistent Graves' disease after over 5 years of antithyroid drugs (with positive TSH receptor antibodies).

Arm-PCR with iRepertoire HTBI primers amplified the CDR3 regions for these TCR beta libraries. Under the authors' procedure: Segment identification across samples yielded around 60 TRBV and 12 to 15 TRBJ segments. TCRdb reanalysed the multiplex PCR reads using MiXCR and keeps one entry per CDR3 protein. None of the V and J calls come from the authors' own analysis; TCRdb made them. This table has about 420,000 distinct CDR3 sequences, 20% to 30% appearing once. This CDR3 spans 16 amino acids. The ends were cut back, 4 bases at V and 1 base at J, with 17 bases in the middle. The germline gives CDR1 MDHEN, CDR2 SYDVKM. The time point: persistent/refractory GD, antithyroid drugs over 5 years with positive TRAb. There was RNA extracted from PBMCs, and the TCR library was made from it. Patients were enrolled at an endocrinology department in Xi'an, China.

The source is a female donor with Graves disease. This specimen consisted of peripheral blood mononuclear cells (PBMCs), obtained when the disease was refractory, from a patient treated with antithyroid drugs. The rearrangement joins TRBV28 to TRBJ2-7; TRBD2 is a possible D gene (6 bases). For the CDR3, the DNA is TGTGCCAGCAGTTCTACAGGTGCCCGGGGGTCCTACGAGCAGTACTTC. Translation gives CASSSTGARGSYEQYF.